The 5 T cell receptor beta chains listed next were all sequenced from one sample in a study of blood T cell repertoires in COVID-19. Produced via immunoSEQ multiplex PCR; TCRdb's table is partial and in-frame only. The table shows 350,000 or so clones, with approximately 89% occurring only once. Sample: peripheral blood. These receptors originate from a woman in her sixties with COVID-19, enrolled during active disease.

The chain recombines TRBV6-6 with TRBJ2-1; 7 nucleotides match TRBD1. Germline CDR1 reads MNHNY; CDR2 reads SVGAGI (reference sequence). This CDR3 comprises 16 residues. The V gene end was trimmed by 3 bases and the J gene end by 4 bases; junction bases not matched to a gene: 9. CDR3 sequence: CASSYGTVRRYNEQFF. The CDR3 DNA follows: TGTGCCAGCAGTTATGGGACAGTACGTCGGTACAATGAGCAGTTCTTC.

The chain has TRBV27 and TRBJ1-2; D is perhaps TRBD1 (5 bases). The length of the CDR3 is 17 residues. The germline gives CDR1 MNHEY, CDR2 SMNVEV (reference sequence). The V end was cut by 4 bases, the J end by 8 bases, with 26 bases between. The CDR3 here is CASSSRAGRDKPGGYTF. DNA of the CDR3: TGTGCCAGCAGTTCCCGCGCGGGGAGAGACAAACCAGGGGGCTACACCTTC.

J is TRBJ1-1 and V is TRBV18; no clear D. V was pared by 2 bases and J by 0 bases, with 13 bases between. The CDR3 is 16 amino acids. Germline values: CDR1 KGHSH, CDR2 LQKENI. The CDR3, as DNA: TGTGCCAGCTCACCATTTTCCCCAGTTTTGAACACTGAAGCTTTCTTT. As protein: CASSPFSPVLNTEAFF.

The chain joins TRBV6-5 to TRBJ1-2; D is perhaps TRBD1 (6 bases). This CDR3 region has 16 residues. Trimming left V 0 bases short and J 3 bases short, with 14 bases between. In germline, CDR1 is MNHEY, CDR2 SVGAGI. The CDR3 region is CASSYSPPGADYGYTF. CDR3 coding DNA: TGTGCCAGCAGTTACTCCCCGCCAGGGGCAGACTATGGCTACACCTTC.

J is TRBJ1-1 and V is TRBV5-8, with TRBD1 identical over 7 bases. This CDR3 is 14 amino acids long. CDR1 and CDR2 from the germline V gene are SGHTS and YDEGEE. J lost 1 base, V lost 5 bases, and 5 bases had no gene match. CDR3 DNA: TGTGCCAGCAGTCGAGGGGGCAAGAACACTGAAGCTTTCTTT. It is translated as CASSRGGKNTEAFF.